This T cell receptor (beta chain) originates from a study of beta chain features in type 1 diabetes. Study-level results: For Type 1 diabetes patients, all four CD4+ subsets carried TCRB CDR3s that were moderately but significantly shorter.

Germline V gene lookup returns CDR1 SGHRS and CDR2 YFSETQ. The germline V and J ends were trimmed by 0 bases and 3 bases, with 7 bases remaining between them. This CDR3 is 13 amino acids long. As regards this clone: The antigen is not known.

The isolated RNA, all of it, was reverse transcribed, so expressed TCRB transcripts were what got sequenced. Method: immunoSEQ multiplex PCR; TCRdb's copy keeps in-frame clones and lacks some. The sample consists of about 240,000 clones, 27% of them appearing once. The sequenced material came from central memory CD4+ T cells from blood. This chain joins TRBV5-1 and TRBJ2-7; D ambiguous. The TCR originated in a man between 25 and 39 years old in good health. CDR3 sequence reads: CASSLETNYEQYF. In DNA, the CDR3 is TGCGCCAGCAGCTTGGAAACAAACTACGAGCAGTACTTC.